This T cell receptor beta chain was obtained from a study of blood T cell repertoires in COVID-19. In the study's own analysis: Estimation of nucleated cell counts was performed using reference gene primer amplification. Clones were read by immunoSEQ multiplex PCR, and TCRdb kept only the in-frame ones, dropping some. For V, J and clone size, that table is used; D and trimming come from the DNA. The sample holds hundreds of thousands of clones, around nine tenths seen once. The ends were cut back, 7 bases at V and 2 bases at J, with 8 bases in the middle. The CDR3 covers 12 residues. CDR1 and CDR2 (germline): LGHDT, YNNKEL (reference sequence).

The sample consisted of PBMCs or T cells enriched from blood (not recorded which). The TCR originated in a woman aged 55-75 years in a cohort exposed to, infected with or recovered from COVID-19 (not recorded which). The V and J genes are TRBV3-1 (or the pseudogene TRBV3-2) and TRBJ1-2; possible D gene TRBD1, 6 bases. CDR3 protein: CASTTGNYGYTF. As DNA, the CDR3 is TGTGCCAGCACAACAGGGAACTATGGCTACACCTTC.